The sequence of this TCR beta chain was determined in a study of esophageal squamous cell carcinoma under preoperative chemotherapy. Across the study: Both tumor-infiltrating lymphocytes and peripheral blood T cells had their TCR repertoires profiled. General study findings and limits: Clonal contraction, more than amplification, hit abundant clones after paclitaxel-nedaplatin. After treatment, tumor-infiltrating lymphocytes seemed to come partly from incoming peripheral T cells, not only local changes.

This clonotype occurred once. Its specificity is unknown. MiXCR, applied by TCRdb to the PCR reads, yields one record per CDR3 protein. The sample has under 20,000 distinct CDR3 sequences, more than 45% seen once; the top ten hold 25% to 35%. Time point given: after preoperative PTX-NDP chemotherapy. Patients received paclitaxel-nedaplatin as preoperative chemotherapy before surgery. The CDR3 runs 16 residues. Germline V gives CDR1 SGHAT, CDR2 FQNNGV. Trimming took 6 bases from V and 2 from J, leaving 18 bases between them. Sample acquisition took place from a patient given preoperative chemotherapy. This chain links TRBV11-2 with TRBJ2-3; a weak D match, TRBD2 (6 bases). The TCR was taken from a human donor with esophageal squamous cell carcinoma. The donor label of this sample is uncertain. As DNA, the CDR3 is TGTGCCAGCAGGGCGTCGGGGGTCGGTGCCACAGATACGCAGTATTTT. It yields the protein CASRASGVGATDTQYF.